This T cell receptor (beta chain) was sequenced for a study of blood T cell repertoires in COVID-19. Study background: Material from acute and convalescent COVID-19 was sourced from the United States, Italy and Spain. The analysed material was cDNA or gDNA that came from T cells, B-cell-depleted T cells, or PBMCs.

The protocol was immunoSEQ multiplex PCR, while the TCRdb copy is restricted to in-frame clones and leaves out a portion. This sample has under 400,000 clones, with 85% to 90% found just once. Trimming removed 2 bases from V and 2 bases from J; junction bases left unmatched: 6. The CDR3 has 16 amino acids. In germline, CDR1 is MDHEN, CDR2 SYDVKM. Seattle patient enrollment occurred during active infection, with longitudinal follow-up thereafter. This rearrangement joins TRBV28 to TRBJ1-2; 9 bases are a match to TRBD1. What was sequenced was peripheral blood. The clonotype was recovered from a woman aged 25 to 39 with COVID-19, enrolled during active disease. CDR3 sequence (DNA): TGTGCCAGCAGTTTAGATGGGACAGGGAGAAACTATGGCTACACCTTC. This translates into CASSLDGTGRNYGYTF.